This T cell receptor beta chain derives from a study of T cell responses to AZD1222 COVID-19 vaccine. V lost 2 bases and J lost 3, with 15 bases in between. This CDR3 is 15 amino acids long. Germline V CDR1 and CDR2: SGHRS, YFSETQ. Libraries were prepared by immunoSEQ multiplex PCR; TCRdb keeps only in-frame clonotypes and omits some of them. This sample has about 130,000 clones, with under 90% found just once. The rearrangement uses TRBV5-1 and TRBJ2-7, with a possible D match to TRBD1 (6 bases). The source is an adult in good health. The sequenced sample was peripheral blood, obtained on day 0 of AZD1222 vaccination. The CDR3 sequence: CASSLNREVSYEQYF. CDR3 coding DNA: TGCGCCAGCAGCTTAAACAGGGAAGTAAGCTACGAGCAGTACTTC.